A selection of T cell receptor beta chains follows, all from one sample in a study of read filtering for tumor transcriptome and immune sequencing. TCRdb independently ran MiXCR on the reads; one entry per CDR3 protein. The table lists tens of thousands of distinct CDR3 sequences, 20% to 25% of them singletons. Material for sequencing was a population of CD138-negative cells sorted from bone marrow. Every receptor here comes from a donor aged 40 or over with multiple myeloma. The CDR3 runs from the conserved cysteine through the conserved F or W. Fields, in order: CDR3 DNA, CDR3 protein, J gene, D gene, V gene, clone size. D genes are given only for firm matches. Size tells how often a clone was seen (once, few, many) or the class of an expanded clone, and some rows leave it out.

CDR3 DNA: TGTGCCAGCAGCCAAGGGTGGTCGGGAGGGGGGCCCACTGAAGCTTTCTTT
CDR3 protein: CASSQGWSGGGPTEAFF
J gene: TRBJ1-1
D gene: NA
V gene: TRBV4-2
clone size: many

CDR3 DNA: TGTGCCAGCAGCTATAGCACAGATACGCAGTATTTT
CDR3 protein: CASSYSTDTQYF
J gene: TRBJ2-3
D gene: NA
V gene: TRBV3-1
clone size: many

CDR3 DNA: TGTGCCAGCACGGGGGGGCTCTACAATGAGCAGTTCTTC
CDR3 protein: CASTGGLYNEQFF
J gene: TRBJ2-1
D gene: TRBD2
V gene: TRBV12-3/TRBV12-4
clone size: many

CDR3 DNA: TGCAGTGCTTCGGACAGGGGGCCAGCAGATACGCAGTATTTT
CDR3 protein: CSASDRGPADTQYF
J gene: TRBJ2-3
D gene: TRBD1
V gene: TRBV20-1
clone size: many

CDR3 DNA: TGTGCCAGCAGTTACTCCTCGGGACTGGGCTTTGAGCAGTTCTTC
CDR3 protein: CASSYSSGLGFEQFF
J gene: TRBJ2-1
D gene: NA
V gene: TRBV6-6
clone size: many

CDR3 DNA: TGCGCCAGCAAAGAGGAGGCAGATACGCAGTATTTT
CDR3 protein: CASKEEADTQYF
J gene: TRBJ2-3
D gene: NA
V gene: TRBV5-1
clone size: many

CDR3 DNA: TGTGCCAGCAGCACCGACAGGGGAGGAGAAAAACTGTTTTTT
CDR3 protein: CASSTDRGGEKLFF
J gene: TRBJ1-4
D gene: TRBD1
V gene: TRBV7-9
clone size: many

CDR3 DNA: TGTGCCAGCAGCCCCCGGGGGCCCTACGAGCAGTACTTC
CDR3 protein: CASSPRGPYEQYF
J gene: TRBJ2-7
D gene: NA
V gene: TRBV7-9
clone size: many

CDR3 DNA: TGTGCCAGCAGCCCTAGAGGCACAGATACGCAGTATTTT
CDR3 protein: CASSPRGTDTQYF
J gene: TRBJ2-3
D gene: NA
V gene: TRBV7-9
clone size: many

CDR3 DNA: TGTGCCAGCAGCCAAGCCTTGGGACTAGCGGTGGAGACCCAGTACTTC
CDR3 protein: CASSQALGLAVETQYF
J gene: TRBJ2-5
D gene: TRBD2
V gene: TRBV3-1
clone size: many

CDR3 DNA: TGTGCCAGCAGCTCGGGACAGGGCGGAGATACGCAGTATTTT
CDR3 protein: CASSSGQGGDTQYF
J gene: TRBJ2-3
D gene: TRBD1
V gene: TRBV5-4
clone size: NA

CDR3 DNA: TGCGCCAGCCGACTAGCGGGCCAGTTAGAGACCCAGTACTTC
CDR3 protein: CASRLAGQLETQYF
J gene: TRBJ2-5
D gene: TRBD2
V gene: TRBV5-1
clone size: many

CDR3 DNA: TGTGCCAGCAGTCGGCAGGGTTCTGGCGAGCAGTACTTC
CDR3 protein: CASSRQGSGEQYF
J gene: TRBJ2-7
D gene: NA
V gene: TRBV27
clone size: few

CDR3 DNA: TGTGCCCGCAGTTCCCAAGGGCCTCAGCCCCAGCATTTT
CDR3 protein: CARSSQGPQPQHF
J gene: TRBJ1-5
D gene: NA
V gene: TRBV6-2/TRBV6-3
clone size: NA

CDR3 DNA: TGTGCCAGCAGCCTTAGGGGGAGGTCGGCTTATGGGGGCTACACCTTC
CDR3 protein: CASSLRGRSAYGGYTF
J gene: TRBJ1-2
D gene: NA
V gene: TRBV5-4
clone size: NA

CDR3 DNA: TGCGCCAGCAGCTTGTCCGGCCTTGAAGCTTTCTTT
CDR3 protein: CASSLSGLEAFF
J gene: TRBJ1-1
D gene: NA
V gene: TRBV5-1
clone size: many

CDR3 DNA: TGCGCCAGCAGTCGCGGCAGGGAGGGCACTGAAGCTTTCTTT
CDR3 protein: CASSRGREGTEAFF
J gene: TRBJ1-1
D gene: NA
V gene: TRBV5-1
clone size: many

CDR3 DNA: TGTGCCAGCAGGGAGACTAGCGGGGGGACATATACGCAGTATTTT
CDR3 protein: CASRETSGGTYTQYF
J gene: TRBJ2-3
D gene: TRBD2
V gene: TRBV2
clone size: many

CDR3 DNA: TGTGCCAGCAGTTACGACAGGAACACTGAAGCTTTCTTT
CDR3 protein: CASSYDRNTEAFF
J gene: TRBJ1-1
D gene: NA
V gene: TRBV6-5
clone size: many

CDR3 DNA: TGTGCCAGCACCTCAGGCGGGGGGGCTACAGATACGCAGTATTTT
CDR3 protein: CASTSGGGATDTQYF
J gene: TRBJ2-3
D gene: TRBD2
V gene: TRBV7-3
clone size: NA

CDR3 DNA: TGCGCCAGCAGCTGGGGGACAGCTAACACTGAAGCTTTCTTT
CDR3 protein: CASSWGTANTEAFF
J gene: TRBJ1-1
D gene: TRBD1
V gene: TRBV5-1
clone size: NA

CDR3 DNA: TGTGCCAGCTCACCAAACTACCTAAAGGGTGGCGCAGATACGCAGTATTTT
CDR3 protein: CASSPNYLKGGADTQYF
J gene: TRBJ2-3
D gene: NA
V gene: TRBV18
clone size: many

CDR3 DNA: TGCAGTGCTAGTCCGGGGAATCAGCCCCAGCATTTT
CDR3 protein: CSASPGNQPQHF
J gene: TRBJ1-5
D gene: NA
V gene: TRBV20-1
clone size: many

CDR3 DNA: TGTGCCTGCACCCCCAAGAACACCGGGGAGCTGTTTTTT
CDR3 protein: CACTPKNTGELFF
J gene: TRBJ2-2
D gene: NA
V gene: TRBV7-8
clone size: NA

CDR3 DNA: TGTGCCAGCAGCCAGGGCCGTGATTCACCCCTCCACTTT
CDR3 protein: CASSQGRDSPLHF
J gene: TRBJ1-6
D gene: NA
V gene: TRBV7-9
clone size: many

CDR3 DNA: TGTGCCAGCAGTGATGGTTCTTCGGCTTTT
CDR3 protein: CASSDGSSAF
J gene: TRBJ1-4
D gene: NA
V gene: TRBV6-4
clone size: few

CDR3 DNA: TGTGCCAGCTCACCGGGACAGATCAAGGATGGCTACACCTTC
CDR3 protein: CASSPGQIKDGYTF
J gene: TRBJ1-2
D gene: TRBD1
V gene: TRBV18
clone size: large

CDR3 DNA: TGTGCCAGCAGGGGGGCAGGGAGGGTTGAAGCTTTCTTT
CDR3 protein: CASRGAGRVEAFF
J gene: TRBJ1-1
D gene: NA
V gene: TRBV27
clone size: NA

CDR3 DNA: TGTGCCAGCAGTGAAGCGCTTCGGAAATACAATGAGCAGTTCTTC
CDR3 protein: CASSEALRKYNEQFF
J gene: TRBJ2-1
D gene: NA
V gene: TRBV2
clone size: medium-sized

CDR3 DNA: TGTGCCAGCAGCCAAGATGGCGGGCTAGCGGGGCGCACAGATACGCAGTATTTT
CDR3 protein: CASSQDGGLAGRTDTQYF
J gene: TRBJ2-3
D gene: TRBD2
V gene: TRBV3-1
clone size: many

CDR3 DNA: TGTGCCAGCAGCGTCGAAGGGGGCGCCTCTGGGGCCAACGTCCTGACTTTC
CDR3 protein: CASSVEGGASGANVLTF
J gene: TRBJ2-6
D gene: TRBD1
V gene: TRBV9
clone size: many

CDR3 DNA: TGCAGTGCTAGGGGGGCAGGGACTAATGAAAAACTGTTTTTT
CDR3 protein: CSARGAGTNEKLFF
J gene: TRBJ1-4
D gene: NA
V gene: TRBV20-1
clone size: many

CDR3 DNA: TGCACCGTGGGTAGCGGAACCTACAATGAGCAGTTCTTC
CDR3 protein: CTVGSGTYNEQFF
J gene: TRBJ2-1
D gene: NA
V gene: TRBV20-1
clone size: many

CDR3 DNA: TGTGTCAGAAGCCCGCTGAGATTCTACTACAATGAGCAGTTCTTC
CDR3 protein: CVRSPLRFYYNEQFF
J gene: TRBJ2-1
D gene: NA
V gene: TRBV5-3
clone size: once

CDR3 DNA: TGTGCCAGCAGTTGGGGGAGACAGACTGAAGCTTTCTTT
CDR3 protein: CASSWGRQTEAFF
J gene: TRBJ1-1
D gene: NA
V gene: TRBV28
clone size: many

CDR3 DNA: TGTGCCAGTAGTATCGAGGGCGGGGGGGCCGAAGAGACCCAGTACTTC
CDR3 protein: CASSIEGGGAEETQYF
J gene: TRBJ2-5
D gene: TRBD2
V gene: TRBV19
clone size: few

CDR3 DNA: TGCGCCAGCCCTGACGACCGCAACAATGAGCAGTTCTTC
CDR3 protein: CASPDDRNNEQFF
J gene: TRBJ2-1
D gene: NA
V gene: TRBV23-1
clone size: many

CDR3 DNA: TGTGCCAGCAGCGGACCGGGACACCCGGGCCCGCCAGAACGCACCGGGGAGCTGTTTTTT
CDR3 protein: CASSGPGHPGPPERTGELFF
J gene: TRBJ2-2
D gene: NA
V gene: TRBV9
clone size: many

CDR3 DNA: TGCAGCGTGTTAGCGGGGGCCACATACAATGAGCAGTTCTTC
CDR3 protein: CSVLAGATYNEQFF
J gene: TRBJ2-1
D gene: TRBD2
V gene: TRBV29-1
clone size: NA

CDR3 DNA: TGTGCCAGCAGTTGGATCAGCCGCCCCTACAATGAACAGTTCTTC
CDR3 protein: CASSWISRPYNEQFF
J gene: TRBJ2-1
D gene: NA
V gene: TRBV27
clone size: NA

CDR3 DNA: TGCGCCAGCAGCTTGGAGGGGACCTTGGATACGCAGTATTTT
CDR3 protein: CASSLEGTLDTQYF
J gene: TRBJ2-3
D gene: NA
V gene: TRBV5-1
clone size: few